This T cell receptor (beta chain) is drawn from a study of cytomegalovirus exposure and HLA in healthy donors. Study-wide results and limits: Sequencing likely produced, as an artifact, a cluster of highly shared sequence variants. Through in vitro validation, three CMV-associated chains were shown to be specific for CMV antigens. Among TCR beta chains of equal frequency, HLA-associated ones were more clonally expanded in a later analysis. It was reportedly the case that the classifier diagnosed cytomegalovirus status with high specificity and sensitivity.

With regard to this clone: Its antigen is not known.

The CDR3 sequence is 16 residues long. Germline loops: CDR1 SGHDT, CDR2 YYEEEE. V lost 4 bases, J lost 2 bases, and 10 bases stayed unmatched. PCR amplification relied on 60 Vbeta primers (plus 13 Jbeta primers). Profiled with immunoSEQ multiplex PCR; TCRdb holds only in-frame clones, not every one. The sample records about 170,000 clones, around 77% being singletons. The rearrangement links TRBV5-6 to TRBJ2-5, with 8 bases that match TRBD1. This receptor was obtained from a woman aged 50 to 60 in good health and CMV-seropositive. Input material: PBMCs. The CDR3 loop is CASSTGGTGRQETQYF. CDR3 in DNA: TGTGCCAGCAGCACCGGAGGGACAGGACGACAAGAGACCCAGTACTTC.